This T cell receptor beta chain emerged from a study of radiation and T cells in renal cell carcinoma. The CDR3 has 15 residues. Germline V CDR1 and CDR2: SEHNR, FQNEAQ (reference sequence). The germline V and J ends were trimmed by 8 bases and 2 bases, with 15 bases remaining between them. Time point: blood 4 weeks post-SBRT, at nephrectomy. The treatment denotes: 15 Gy SBRT to primary tumor, nephrectomy 4 weeks later. Generated by immunoSEQ multiplex PCR, the TCRdb table keeps only in-frame clones and is missing some. The table shows roughly 160,000 clones, with roughly nine tenths occurring only once.

This clonotype was obtained from a woman between 50 and 59 years old with renal cell carcinoma. The specimen was blood, collected from a patient whose treatment included radiotherapy and nephrectomy. The rearrangement joins TRBV7-9 to TRBJ2-2; TRBD1 or TRBD2 may be the D gene (6 bases each). For the CDR3, the DNA is TGTGCCAGCCAAAAGGAGGGGGTTAACACCGGGGAGCTGTTTTTT. It codes for CASQKEGVNTGELFF. Variable domain in full (rest from reference TRBV7-9 and TRBJ2-2): DTGVSQNPRHKITKRGQNVTFRCDPISEHNRLYWYRQTLGQGPEFLTYFQNEAQLEKSRLLSDRFSAERPKGSFSTLEIQRTEQGDSAMYLCASQKEGVNTGELFFGEGSRLTVL.